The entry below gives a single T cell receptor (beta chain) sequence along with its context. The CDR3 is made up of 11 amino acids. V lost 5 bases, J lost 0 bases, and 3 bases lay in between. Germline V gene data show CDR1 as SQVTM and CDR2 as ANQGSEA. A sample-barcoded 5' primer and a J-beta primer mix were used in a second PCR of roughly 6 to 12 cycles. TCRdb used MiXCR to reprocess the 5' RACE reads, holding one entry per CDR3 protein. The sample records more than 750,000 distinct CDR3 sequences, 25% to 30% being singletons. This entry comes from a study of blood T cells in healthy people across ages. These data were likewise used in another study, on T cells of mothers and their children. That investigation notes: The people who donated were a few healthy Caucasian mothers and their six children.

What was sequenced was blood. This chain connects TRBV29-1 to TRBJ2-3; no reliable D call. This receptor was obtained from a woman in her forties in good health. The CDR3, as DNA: TGCAGCGTTCGCAGCACAGATACGCAGTATTTT. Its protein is CSVRSTDTQYF.